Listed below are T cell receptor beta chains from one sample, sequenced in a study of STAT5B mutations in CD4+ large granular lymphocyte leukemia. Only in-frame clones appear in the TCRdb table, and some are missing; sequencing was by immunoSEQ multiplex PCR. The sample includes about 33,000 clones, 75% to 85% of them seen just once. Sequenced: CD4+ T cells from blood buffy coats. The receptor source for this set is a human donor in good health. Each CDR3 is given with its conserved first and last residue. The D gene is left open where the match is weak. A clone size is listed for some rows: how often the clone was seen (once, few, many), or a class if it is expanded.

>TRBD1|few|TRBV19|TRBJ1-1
TGTGCCAGTAGGGCAAAGAGGGGACAGATCGACACTGAAGCTTTCTTT
CASRAKRGQIDTEAFF
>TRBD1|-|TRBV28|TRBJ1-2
TGTGCCAGCAGGCCGGGACAGGGGTATGGCTACACCTTC
CASRPGQGYGYTF
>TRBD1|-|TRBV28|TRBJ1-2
TGTGCCAGCAGGGATCCGGGACAGGGTCCATATGGCTACACCTTC
CASRDPGQGPYGYTF
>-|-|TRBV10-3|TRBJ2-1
TGTGCCATCAGCTCCGGGACGCTTATTAATGAGCAGTTCTTC
CAISSGTLINEQFF
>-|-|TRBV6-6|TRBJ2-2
TGTGCCAGCAGTTACCGCGATGCCACCGGGGAGCTGTTTTTT
CASSYRDATGELFF
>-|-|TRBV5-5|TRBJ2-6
TGTGCCAGCAGCGCATACAGGGTAACTGGGGCCAACGTCCTGACTTTC
CASSAYRVTGANVLTF
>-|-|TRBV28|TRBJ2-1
TGTGCCAGCAGCCTCGGGGACACCTACAATGAGCAGTTCTTC
CASSLGDTYNEQFF
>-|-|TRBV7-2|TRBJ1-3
TGTGCCAGCTCCGAGAGTGGGGGTAGGGGCGGAAACACCATATATTTT
CASSESGGRGGNTIYF
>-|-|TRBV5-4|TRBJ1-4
TGTGCCAGCAGCTTGGGAGGGGCTGGTAATGAAAAACTGTTTTTT
CASSLGGAGNEKLFF
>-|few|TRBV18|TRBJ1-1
TGTGCCAGCTCACCTGGACAGAACACTGAAGCTTTCTTT
CASSPGQNTEAFF
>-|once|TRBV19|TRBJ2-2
TGTGCCAGTAGACAGGATTTTAACACCGGGGAGCTGTTTTTT
CASRQDFNTGELFF
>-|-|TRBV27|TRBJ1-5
TGTGCCAGCAGGCAGGGCTTTGGTCAGCCCCAGCATTTT
CASRQGFGQPQHF
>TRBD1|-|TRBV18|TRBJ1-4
TGTGCCAGCTCATTAACAGGGGAAGGAAAACTGTTTTTT
CASSLTGEGKLFF
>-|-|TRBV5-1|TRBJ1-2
TGCGCCAGCAGCCTAAGTGGGTTATCTAACTATGGCTACACCTTC
CASSLSGLSNYGYTF
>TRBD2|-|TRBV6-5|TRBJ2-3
TGTGCCAGCAGAGGGACTAGCGGGAGAGGCGATACGCAGTATTTT
CASRGTSGRGDTQYF
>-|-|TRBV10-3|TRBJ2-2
TGTGCCATCAGTGACCTCCGGGACACAAGAGACACCGGGGAGCTGTTTTTT
CAISDLRDTRDTGELFF
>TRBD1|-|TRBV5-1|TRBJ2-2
TGCGCCAGCAGCCCCCGGACAGGGGGCGACACCGGGGAGCTGTTTTTT
CASSPRTGGDTGELFF
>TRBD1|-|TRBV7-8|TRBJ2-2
TGTGCCAGCAGCCGCTTAGGGACAGGGAACACCGGGGAGCTGTTTTTT
CASSRLGTGNTGELFF